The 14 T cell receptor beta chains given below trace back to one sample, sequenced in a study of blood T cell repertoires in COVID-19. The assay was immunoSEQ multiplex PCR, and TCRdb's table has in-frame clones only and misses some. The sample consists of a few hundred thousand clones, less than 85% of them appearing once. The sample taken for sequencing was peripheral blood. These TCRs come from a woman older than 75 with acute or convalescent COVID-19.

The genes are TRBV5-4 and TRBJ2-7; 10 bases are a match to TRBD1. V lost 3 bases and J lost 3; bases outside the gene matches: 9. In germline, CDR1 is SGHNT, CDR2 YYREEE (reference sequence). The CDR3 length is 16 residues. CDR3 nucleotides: TGTGCCAGCAGCTCCGGGACAGGGGCTGAAAACTACGAGCAGTACTTC. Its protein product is CASSSGTGAENYEQYF.

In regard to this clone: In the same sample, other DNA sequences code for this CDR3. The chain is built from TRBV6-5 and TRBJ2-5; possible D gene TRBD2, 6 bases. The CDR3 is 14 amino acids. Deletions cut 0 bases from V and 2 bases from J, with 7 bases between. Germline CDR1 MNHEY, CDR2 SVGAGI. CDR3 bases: TGTGCCAGCAGTTACTCCGGGGGACAAGAGACCCAGTACTTC. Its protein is CASSYSGGQETQYF.

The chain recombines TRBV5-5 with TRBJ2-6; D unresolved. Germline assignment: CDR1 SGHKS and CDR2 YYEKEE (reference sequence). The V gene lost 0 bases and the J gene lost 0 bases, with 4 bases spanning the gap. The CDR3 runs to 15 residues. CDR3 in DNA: TGTGCCAGCAGCTTGGTGAGCTCTGGGGCCAACGTCCTGACTTTC. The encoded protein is CASSLVSSGANVLTF.

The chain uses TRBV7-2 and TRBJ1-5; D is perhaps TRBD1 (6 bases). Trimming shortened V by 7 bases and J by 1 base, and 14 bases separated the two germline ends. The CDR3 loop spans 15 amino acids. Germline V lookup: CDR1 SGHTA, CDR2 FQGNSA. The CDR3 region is CASTLRGGSNQPQHF. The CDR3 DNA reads TGTGCCAGCACCCTAAGGGGGGGCAGCAATCAGCCCCAGCATTTT.

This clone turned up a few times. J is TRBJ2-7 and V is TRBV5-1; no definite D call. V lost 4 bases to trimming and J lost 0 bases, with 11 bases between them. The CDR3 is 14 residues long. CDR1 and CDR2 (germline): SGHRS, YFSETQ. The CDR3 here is CASSPGVSSYEQYF. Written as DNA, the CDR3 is TGCGCCAGCAGCCCAGGCGTAAGCTCCTACGAGCAGTACTTC.

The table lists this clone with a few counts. This CDR3 reads CASRRRGLAGAEQFF. The CDR3 region has the DNA TGTGCCAGCAGACGCCGAGGACTAGCGGGGGCTGAGCAGTTCTTC. This chain joins TRBV3-1 (or the pseudogene TRBV3-2) and TRBJ2-1; 13 bases are a match to TRBD2. CDR3 length: 15 residues. CDR1 LGHDT and CDR2 YNNKEL come from the germline V gene (reference sequence). V gave up 6 bases and J gave up 9 bases; unmatched junction bases: 8.

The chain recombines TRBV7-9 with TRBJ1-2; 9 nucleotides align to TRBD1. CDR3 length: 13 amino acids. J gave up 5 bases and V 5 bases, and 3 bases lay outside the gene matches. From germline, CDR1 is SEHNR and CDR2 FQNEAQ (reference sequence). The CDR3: CASSPGQGYGYTF. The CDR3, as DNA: TGTGCCAGCAGCCCCGGACAGGGGTATGGCTACACCTTC.

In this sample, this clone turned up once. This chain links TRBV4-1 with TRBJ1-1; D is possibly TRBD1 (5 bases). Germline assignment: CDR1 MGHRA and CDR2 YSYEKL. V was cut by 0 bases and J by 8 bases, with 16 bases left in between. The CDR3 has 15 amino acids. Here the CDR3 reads CASSQDPWGVVEAFF. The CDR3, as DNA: TGCGCCAGCAGCCAAGATCCGTGGGGGGTAGTGGAAGCTTTCTTT.

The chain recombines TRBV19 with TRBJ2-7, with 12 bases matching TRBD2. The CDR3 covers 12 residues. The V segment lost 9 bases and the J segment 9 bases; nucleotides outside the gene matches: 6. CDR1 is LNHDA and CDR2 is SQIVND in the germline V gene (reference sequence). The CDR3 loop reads CASGLAGTGQYF. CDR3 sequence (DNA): TGTGCCAGCGGACTAGCGGGGACGGGGCAGTACTTC.

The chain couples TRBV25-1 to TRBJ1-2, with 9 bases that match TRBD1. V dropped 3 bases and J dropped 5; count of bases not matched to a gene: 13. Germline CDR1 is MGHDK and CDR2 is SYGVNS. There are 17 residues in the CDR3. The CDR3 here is CASSDPGQGPSEYGYTF. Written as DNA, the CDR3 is TGTGCCAGCAGTGATCCGGGACAGGGCCCGTCTGAGTATGGCTACACCTTC.

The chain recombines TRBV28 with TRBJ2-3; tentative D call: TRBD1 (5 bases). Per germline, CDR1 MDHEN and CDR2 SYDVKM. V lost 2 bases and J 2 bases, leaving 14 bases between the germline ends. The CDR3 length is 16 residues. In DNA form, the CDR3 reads TGTGCCAGCAGTTTAGCCGGGCAGGGTCTCACAGATACGCAGTATTTT. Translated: CASSLAGQGLTDTQYF.

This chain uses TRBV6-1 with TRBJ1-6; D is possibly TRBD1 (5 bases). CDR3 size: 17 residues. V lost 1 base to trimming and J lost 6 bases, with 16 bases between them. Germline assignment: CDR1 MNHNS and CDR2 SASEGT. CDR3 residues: CASSEVQRQTSNSPLHF. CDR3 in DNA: TGTGCCAGCAGTGAAGTCCAGAGACAGACCTCTAATTCACCCCTCCACTTT.

The CDR3, as DNA: TGTGCCAGCAGATCAGCGGGGGGGGACACCGGGGAGCTGTTTTTT. Translated, it gives CASRSAGGDTGELFF. This chain links TRBV6-6 with TRBJ2-2; 10 bases are a match to TRBD2. Trimming at V came to 6 bases and at J to 3 bases, leaving 4 bases not matched to a gene. The V gene's germline CDR1 is MNHNY and CDR2 SVGAGI (reference sequence). The CDR3 consists of 15 residues.

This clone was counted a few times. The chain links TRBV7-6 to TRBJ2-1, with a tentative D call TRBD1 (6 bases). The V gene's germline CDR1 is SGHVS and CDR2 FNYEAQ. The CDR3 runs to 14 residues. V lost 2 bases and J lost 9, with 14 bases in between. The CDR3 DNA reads TGTGCCAGCAGCTTAACAGGGTTTGATAGTGAGCAGTTCTTC. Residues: CASSLTGFDSEQFF.